Shown below are 15 T cell receptor beta chains from a single sample sequenced in a study of T cell responses to AZD1222 COVID-19 vaccine. The data were produced by immunoSEQ multiplex PCR, yet TCRdb's version contains in-frame clones alone and is incomplete. The repertoire holds about 200,000 clones, with roughly 92% as singletons. This sample comprised peripheral blood, obtained 28 days after the second AZD1222 dose. These receptors came from an adult who received the AZD1222 COVID-19 vaccine.

The chain has TRBV29-1 and TRBJ1-1; 7 bases match TRBD1. V dropped 2 bases and J dropped 6; count of bases not matched to a gene: 6. CDR1 SQVTM and CDR2 ANQGSEA come from the germline V gene. This CDR3 comprises 13 residues. The DNA of the CDR3 is TGCAGCGTTGAACGAGGGGGCGGGGCTGAAGCTTTCTTT. It is translated as CSVERGGGAEAFF.

The chain links TRBV5-4 to TRBJ2-1; D gene uncertain. CDR1 is SGHNT and CDR2 is YYREEE in the germline V gene (reference sequence). V was cut by 3 bases and J by 6 bases, with 10 bases left in between. CDR3 length: 13 residues. CDR3 region: CASSSGKGNEQFF. In DNA, the CDR3 is TGTGCCAGCAGCTCAGGAAAGGGCAATGAGCAGTTCTTC.

This clone was found a few times. This sequence joins TRBV6-2 or TRBV6-3 and TRBJ2-7; D possibly corresponds to TRBD1 (6 bases). The CDR3 extends over 15 amino acids. Germline V gene sequence: CDR1 MNHEY, CDR2 SVGEGT. Trimming removed 6 bases from V and 7 bases from J, with 22 bases in between. As DNA, the CDR3 is TGTGCCAGCAGCGACAAGGGCGACAGGCGGAGAGAGCAGTACTTC. Translated, it gives CASSDKGDRRREQYF.

V is TRBV20-1 and J is TRBJ1-1; D is unclear. The CDR3 contains 11 residues. Germline assignment: CDR1 DFQATT and CDR2 SNEGSKA (reference sequence). The CDR3 loop reads CRSSSNTEAFF. DNA for the CDR3: TGCAGATCTTCTTCGAACACTGAAGCTTTCTTT.

The CDR3 reads CASSVAGVTDTQYF. The CDR3 nucleotides read TGCGCCAGCAGTGTAGCGGGGGTTACAGATACGCAGTATTTT. J is TRBJ2-3 and V is TRBV10-2; TRBD2 agrees at 9 bases. Germline V CDR1 and CDR2: WSHSY, SAAADI. The CDR3 spans 14 residues. Unmatched junction bases numbered 2, after V lost 4 bases and J lost 3 bases.

This sequence joins TRBV5-4 and TRBJ1-2; D is undetermined. The CDR3 extends over 13 amino acids. Germline lookup yields CDR1 SGHNT and CDR2 YYREEE (reference sequence). Trimming shortened V by 3 bases and J by 4 bases, and 10 bases separated the two germline ends. CDR3: CASSSYGSYGYTF. CDR3 nucleotides: TGTGCCAGCAGCTCGTATGGGAGCTATGGCTACACCTTC.

This sequence joins TRBV9 and TRBJ1-5; D call uncertain. The CDR3 is 15 residues long. V lost 4 bases and J lost 5, with 16 bases in between. Looked up from germline, CDR1 is SGDLS and CDR2 is YYNGEE. CDR3: CASSPDGQDHQPQHF. CDR3 DNA sequence: TGTGCCAGCAGCCCAGATGGTCAGGATCATCAGCCCCAGCATTTT.

The CDR3 protein is CASSPGAGNTEAFF. The CDR3, as DNA: TGCGCCAGCAGCCCGGGCGCGGGGAACACTGAAGCTTTCTTT. The chain employs TRBV4-3 and TRBJ1-1; no clear D. V was clipped by 4 bases and J by 1 base, with 10 bases between them. Germline CDR1 is LGHNA and CDR2 is YSLEER. CDR3 length: 14 residues.

The V call is TRBV18, the J call TRBJ2-5, with TRBD2 matching over 7 bases. The germline V gene encodes CDR1 KGHSH and CDR2 LQKENI. The ends lost 6 bases at V and 5 bases at J; junction bases unmatched: 12. The CDR3 has 15 amino acids. For the CDR3, the DNA is TGTGCCAGCTCCCAGAGGGAGGGCCCTTGGGAGACCCAGTACTTC. It yields the protein CASSQREGPWETQYF. Full variable domain (outside the CDR3, taken from reference TRBV18 and TRBJ2-5): NAGVMQNPRHLVRRRGQEARLRCSPMKGHSHVYWYRQLPEEGLKFMVYLQKENIIDESGMPKERFSAEFPKEGPSILRIQQVVRGDSAAYFCASSQREGPWETQYFGPGTRLLVL.

The J gene is TRBJ2-6, the V gene TRBV7-8, with D possibly matching TRBD1 (6 bases). CDR1 and CDR2 from the germline V gene are SGHVS and FQNEAQ. CDR3 length equals 16 residues. Trimming took 6 bases from V and 0 from J, leaving 12 bases between them. CDR3 in amino acids: CASRSTGSSGANVLTF. The CDR3 coding sequence is TGTGCCAGCAGATCCACAGGGTCCTCTGGGGCCAACGTCCTGACTTTC.

This clone occurred once. The chain carries TRBV19 and TRBJ1-2; no reliable D call. Germline V gene data show CDR1 as LNHDA and CDR2 as SQIVND (reference sequence). The CDR3 sequence is 11 residues long. V was shortened by 5 bases and J by 8 bases, with 9 bases between the two germline ends. The CDR3 DNA follows: TGTGCCAGTAGTTATCGTTACGGCTACACCTTC. This encodes CASSYRYGYTF.

A word on this clone: Other DNA sequences in this sample translate to the same CDR3. V gene TRBV12-3 or TRBV12-4 combines with J gene TRBJ2-7; unclear D gene. The germline V and J ends were trimmed by 3 bases and 2 bases, with 2 bases remaining between them. The CDR3 consists of 11 residues. CDR3 bases: TGTGCCAGCAGTTTGACCTACGAGCAGTACTTC. It codes for CASSLTYEQYF.

As regards this clone: This sample includes further DNA sequences coding for the same CDR3. The V and J genes are TRBV12-5 and TRBJ1-1, with D possibly being TRBD1 (6 bases). V lost 5 bases, J lost 2 bases, and 12 bases lay in between. CDR3 length equals 14 residues. The germline gives CDR1 LGHNT, CDR2 FRNRAP. The CDR3: CASGVGQPNTEAFF. The CDR3 DNA reads TGTGCTAGTGGTGTGGGACAACCTAACACTGAAGCTTTCTTT.

The chain recombines TRBV12-3 or TRBV12-4 with TRBJ1-1; D is unresolved. V lost 3 bases to trimming and J lost 11 bases, with 10 bases between them. The CDR3 is made up of 11 amino acids. The CDR3 region has the DNA TGTGCCAGCAGTTTGGGTAGATGGGCTTTCTTT. Residues: CASSLGRWAFF.

Comment on this clone: The same CDR3 can be traced to other DNA sequences in this sample. V and J are TRBV3-1 (or the pseudogene TRBV3-2) and TRBJ1-1; no firm D call. This CDR3 contains 11 residues. V was pared by 8 bases and J by 8 bases, with 12 bases between. CDR1 is LGHDT, CDR2 YNNKEL, per germline (reference sequence). The CDR3 bases are TGTGCCAGCTCGTACTCCGGGGAAGCTTTCTTT. It codes for CASSYSGEAFF.